This T cell receptor beta chain was sequenced for a study of control samples from healthy donors and cancer patients. Data came from immunoSEQ multiplex PCR; TCRdb stores just in-frame clones and leaves some out. The sample carries 90,000 to 110,000 clones, approximately 83% recorded once. Sample: blood. The sequence derives from a woman aged 45-65 years in good health.

CDR3 sequence reads: CASSDPGRGDYNEQFF. The CDR3 DNA is TGTGCCAGCAGCGATCCGGGGAGAGGGGATTACAATGAGCAGTTCTTC. The V call is TRBV11-2, the J call TRBJ2-1, with D tentatively TRBD1 or TRBD2 (5 bases each). Germline CDR1 is SGHAT and CDR2 is FQNNGV. The CDR3 consists of 16 residues. V was cut by 5 bases and J by 4 bases, with 18 bases left in between.